This T cell receptor (beta chain) stems from a study of radiotherapy plus CTLA-4 blockade in lung cancer. At the level of the study: For approximately 19% of patients, objective responses occurred, and approximately 30% had disease control.

People whose metastatic non-small-cell lung cancer was chemo-refractory got focal radiation along with CTLA-4 blockade by ipilimumab. Trimming cost V 4 bases and J 2 bases, with 22 bases left between them. Germline-derived CDR1 and CDR2 are ENHRY and SYGVKD. This CDR3 has 18 amino acids. General observations from the study: Peripheral blood showed expansion of tumor-derived TCR clones after radiotherapy and ipilimumab.

To note about this clone: The antigen remains undetermined.

Clones were sequenced by immunoSEQ multiplex PCR, and TCRdb holds only the in-frame ones, with some missing. The sample contains about 38,000 clones, about 80% of which appear only once. Sample: peripheral blood, taken from a patient treated with radiotherapy plus ipilimumab. The clonotype comes from a human donor with non-small cell lung cancer who had stable disease on radiotherapy plus ipilimumab. The V call is TRBV10-3, the J call TRBJ2-3; D is uncertain. The CDR3 DNA sequence: TGTGCCATCAGTGTCTTGGCACCACCTATACACAACACAGATACGCAGTATTTT. Protein product: CAISVLAPPIHNTDTQYF.